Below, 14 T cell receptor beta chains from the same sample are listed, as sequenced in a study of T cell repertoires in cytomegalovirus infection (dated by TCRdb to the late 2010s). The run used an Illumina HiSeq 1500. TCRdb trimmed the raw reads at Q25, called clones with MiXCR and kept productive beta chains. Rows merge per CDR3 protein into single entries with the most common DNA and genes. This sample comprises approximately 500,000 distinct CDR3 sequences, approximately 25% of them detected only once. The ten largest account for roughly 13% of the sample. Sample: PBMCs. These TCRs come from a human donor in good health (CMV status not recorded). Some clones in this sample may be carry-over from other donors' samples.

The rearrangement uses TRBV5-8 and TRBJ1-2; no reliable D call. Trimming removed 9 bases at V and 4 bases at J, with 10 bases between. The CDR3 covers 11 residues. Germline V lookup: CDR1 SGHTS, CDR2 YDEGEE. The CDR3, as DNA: TGTGCCACCATCGGCGCCTATGGCTACACCTTC. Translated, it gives CATIGAYGYTF.

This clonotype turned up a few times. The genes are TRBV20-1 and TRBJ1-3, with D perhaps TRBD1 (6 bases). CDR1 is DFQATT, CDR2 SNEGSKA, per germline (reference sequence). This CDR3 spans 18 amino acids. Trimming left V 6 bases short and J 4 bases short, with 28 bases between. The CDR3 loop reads CSARPGHTHPPRGNTIYF. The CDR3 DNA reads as TGCAGTGCACGACCGGGACACACTCACCCTCCGAGGGGAAACACCATATATTTT.

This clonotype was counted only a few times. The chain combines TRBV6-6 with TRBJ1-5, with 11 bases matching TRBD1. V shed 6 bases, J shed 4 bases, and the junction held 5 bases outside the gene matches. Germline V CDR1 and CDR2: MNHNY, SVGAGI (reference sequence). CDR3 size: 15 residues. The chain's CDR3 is CASSPGQGVNQPQHF. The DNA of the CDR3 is TGTGCCAGCAGCCCGGGACAGGGGGTTAATCAGCCCCAGCATTTT.

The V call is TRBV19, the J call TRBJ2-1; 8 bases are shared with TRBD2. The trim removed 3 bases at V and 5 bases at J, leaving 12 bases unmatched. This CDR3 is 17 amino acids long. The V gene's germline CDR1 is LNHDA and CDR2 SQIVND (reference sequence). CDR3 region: CASSIARFGAGDNEQFF. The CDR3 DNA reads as TGTGCCAGTAGTATTGCCCGCTTTGGAGCGGGAGACAATGAGCAGTTCTTC.

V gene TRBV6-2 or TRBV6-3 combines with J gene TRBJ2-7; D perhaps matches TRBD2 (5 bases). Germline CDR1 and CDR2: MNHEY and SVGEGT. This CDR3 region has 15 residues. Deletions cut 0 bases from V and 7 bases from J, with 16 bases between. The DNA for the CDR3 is TGTGCCAGCAGTTACTCGAGCGGAGCTTTGGGTGAGCAGTACTTC. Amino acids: CASSYSSGALGEQYF.

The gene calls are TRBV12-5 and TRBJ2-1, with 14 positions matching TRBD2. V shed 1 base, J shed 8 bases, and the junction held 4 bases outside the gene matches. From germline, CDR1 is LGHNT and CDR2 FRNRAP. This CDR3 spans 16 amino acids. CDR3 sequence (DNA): TGTGCTAGTGGTTTGGGACTAGCGGGAGGGATAGATGAGCAGTTCTTC. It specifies CASGLGLAGGIDEQFF.

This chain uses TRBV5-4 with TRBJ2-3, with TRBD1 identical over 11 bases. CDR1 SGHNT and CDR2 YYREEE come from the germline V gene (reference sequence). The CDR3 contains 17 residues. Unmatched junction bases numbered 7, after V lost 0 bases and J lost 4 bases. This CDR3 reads CASSLGTGQGAADTQYF. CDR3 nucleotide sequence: TGTGCCAGCAGCTTGGGAACCGGACAGGGGGCTGCAGATACGCAGTATTTT.

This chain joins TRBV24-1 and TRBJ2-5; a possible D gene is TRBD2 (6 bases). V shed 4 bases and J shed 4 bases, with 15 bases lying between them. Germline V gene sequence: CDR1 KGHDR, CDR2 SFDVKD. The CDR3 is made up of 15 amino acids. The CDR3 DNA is TGTGCCACCAGTGAGCCGGGACTCGGGGGAGAGACCCAGTACTTC. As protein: CATSEPGLGGETQYF.

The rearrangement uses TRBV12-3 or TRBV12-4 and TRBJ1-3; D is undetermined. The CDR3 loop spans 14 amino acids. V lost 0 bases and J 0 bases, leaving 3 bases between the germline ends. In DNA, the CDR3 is TGTGCCAGCAGTTTAGCAAACTCTGGAAACACCATATATTTT. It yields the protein CASSLANSGNTIYF.

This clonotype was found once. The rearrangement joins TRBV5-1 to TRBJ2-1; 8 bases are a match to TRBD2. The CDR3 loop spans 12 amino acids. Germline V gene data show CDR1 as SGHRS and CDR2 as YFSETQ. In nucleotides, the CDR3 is TGCGGGAGCGGGGGACCCCTCAATGAGCAGTTCTTC. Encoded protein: CGSGGPLNEQFF. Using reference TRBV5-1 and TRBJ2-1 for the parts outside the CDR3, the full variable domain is KAGVTQTPRYLIKTRGQQVTLSCSPISGHRSVSWYQQTPGQGLQFLFEYFSETQRNKGNFPGRFSGRQFSNSRSEMNVSTLELGDSALYLCGSGGPLNEQFFGPGTRLTVL.

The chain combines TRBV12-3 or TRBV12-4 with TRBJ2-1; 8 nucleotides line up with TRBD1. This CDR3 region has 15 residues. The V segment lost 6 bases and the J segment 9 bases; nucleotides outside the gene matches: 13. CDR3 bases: TGTGCCAGCAGCAGCGGACAGGGCGCCTGGGGTGAGCAGTTCTTC. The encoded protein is CASSSGQGAWGEQFF.

CDR3 sequence: CASSPGFSGRAPAEQFF. CDR3 sequence (DNA): TGTGCCAGCTCACCAGGGTTTAGCGGGAGGGCCCCTGCCGAGCAGTTCTTC. The V call is TRBV18, the J call TRBJ2-1, with 11 bases that match TRBD2. Germline lookup yields CDR1 KGHSH and CDR2 LQKENI. Trimming at V came to 2 bases and at J to 10 bases, leaving 13 bases not matched to a gene. The CDR3 runs to 17 residues.

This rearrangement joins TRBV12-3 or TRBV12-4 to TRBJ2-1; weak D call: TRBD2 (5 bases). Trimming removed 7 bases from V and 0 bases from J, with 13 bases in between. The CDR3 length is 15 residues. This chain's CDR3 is CASTFGAGSYNEQFF. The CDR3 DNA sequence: TGTGCCAGCACCTTTGGCGCGGGCTCCTACAATGAGCAGTTCTTC.

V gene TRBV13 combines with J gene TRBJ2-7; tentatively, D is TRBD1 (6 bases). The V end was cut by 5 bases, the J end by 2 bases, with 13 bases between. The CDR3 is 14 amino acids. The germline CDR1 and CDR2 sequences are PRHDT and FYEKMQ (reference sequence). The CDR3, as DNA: TGTGCCAGCAGCGACCGGACAGCAGCCTACGAGCAGTACGTC. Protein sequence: CASSDRTAAYEQYV.